The clone carrying this T cell receptor (beta chain) showed up many times. Its antigen is unidentified. The data were obtained in a study of CD8 T cells in ankylosing spondylitis. Points from the study as a whole: Disease-associated clones were reportedly significantly overrepresented in matched ankylosing spondylitis synovial fluid.

Making use of molecular barcodes, quantitative 5'-RACE generated TCR beta libraries. A single record per CDR3 protein comes from TCRdb applying MiXCR to the 5' RACE reads. The table includes under 250,000 distinct CDR3 sequences, approximately 8.4% detected once. After removal of 8 bases from V and 7 bases from J, the junction contained 13 bases not matched to a gene. In germline, CDR1 is LGHNT, CDR2 FRNRAP. This CDR3 has 15 residues. V and J are TRBV12-5 and TRBJ2-2, with TRBD1 matching over 7 bases. The TCR originated in a female donor with ankylosing spondylitis or in good health (not recorded which). The specimen was blood, either unsorted or a sorted T cell fraction (not recorded which). DNA for the CDR3: TGTGCTAGTTTGAAGGGGGCGCTGACAGACGGGGAGCTGTTTTTT. As protein: CASLKGALTDGELFF. The full variable domain, rest sourced from reference TRBV12-5 and TRBJ2-2, is DARVTQTPRHKVTEMGQEVTMRCQPILGHNTVFWYRQTMMQGLELLAYFRNRAPLDDSGMPKDRFSAEMPDATLATLKIQPSEPRDSAVYFCASLKGALTDGELFFGEGSRLTVL.